The entry that follows covers one TCR beta chain sequence. This table comes from immunoSEQ multiplex PCR, and its TCRdb copy is limited to in-frame clones, with some not included. The sample lists 250,000 or so clones, 70% to 90% occurring once. The data were obtained in a study of blood T cell repertoires in COVID-19. Sequencing used peripheral blood. The origin of this receptor is a young man with active or convalescent COVID-19.

CDR3 sequence reads: CASSSSRDRSGSYNSPLHF. The CDR3 DNA reads as TGCGCCAGCAGCTCGTCCCGGGACAGATCTGGCTCCTATAATTCACCCCTCCACTTT. The V call is TRBV5-1, the J call TRBJ1-6; 7 bases are a match to TRBD1. J gave up 0 bases and V 3 bases, and 12 bases lay outside the gene matches. CDR3 length: 19 amino acids. Per germline, CDR1 SGHRS and CDR2 YFSETQ.